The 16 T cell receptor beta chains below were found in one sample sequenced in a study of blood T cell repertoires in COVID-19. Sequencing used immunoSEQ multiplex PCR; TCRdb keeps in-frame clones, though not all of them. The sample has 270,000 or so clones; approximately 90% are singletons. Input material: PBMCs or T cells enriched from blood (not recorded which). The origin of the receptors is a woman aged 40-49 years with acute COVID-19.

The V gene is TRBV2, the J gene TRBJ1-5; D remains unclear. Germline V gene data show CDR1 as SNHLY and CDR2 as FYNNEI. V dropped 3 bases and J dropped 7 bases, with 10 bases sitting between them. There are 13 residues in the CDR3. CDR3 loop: CASSETIRQPQHF. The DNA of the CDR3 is TGTGCCAGCAGTGAGACAATACGGCAGCCCCAGCATTTT. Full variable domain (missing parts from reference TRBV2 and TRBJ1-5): EPEVTQTPSHQVTQMGQEVILRCVPISNHLYFYWYRQILGQKVEFLVSFYNNEISEKSEIFDDQFSVERPDGSNFTLKIRSTKLEDSAMYFCASSETIRQPQHFGDGTRLSIL.

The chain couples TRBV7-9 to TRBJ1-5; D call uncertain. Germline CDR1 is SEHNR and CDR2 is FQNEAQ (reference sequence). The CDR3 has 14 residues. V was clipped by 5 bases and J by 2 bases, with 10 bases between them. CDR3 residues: CASSTDGGNQPQHF. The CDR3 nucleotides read TGTGCCAGCAGCACCGACGGGGGCAATCAGCCCCAGCATTTT. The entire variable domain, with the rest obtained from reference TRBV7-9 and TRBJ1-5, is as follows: DTGVSQNPRHKITKRGQNVTFRCDPISEHNRLYWYRQTLGQGPEFLTYFQNEAQLEKSRLLSDRFSAERPKGSFSTLEIQRTEQGDSAMYLCASSTDGGNQPQHFGDGTRLSIL.

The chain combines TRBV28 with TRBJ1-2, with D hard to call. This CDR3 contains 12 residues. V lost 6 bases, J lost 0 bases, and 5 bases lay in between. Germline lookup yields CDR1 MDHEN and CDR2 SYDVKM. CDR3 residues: CASRYANYGYTF. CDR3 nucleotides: TGTGCCAGCAGATATGCTAACTATGGCTACACCTTC.

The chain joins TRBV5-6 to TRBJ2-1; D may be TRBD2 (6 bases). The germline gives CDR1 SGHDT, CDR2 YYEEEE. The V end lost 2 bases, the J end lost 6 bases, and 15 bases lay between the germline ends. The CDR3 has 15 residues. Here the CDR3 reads CASSFGAGRGNEQFF. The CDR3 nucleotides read TGTGCCAGCAGCTTCGGGGCGGGAAGGGGCAATGAGCAGTTCTTC.

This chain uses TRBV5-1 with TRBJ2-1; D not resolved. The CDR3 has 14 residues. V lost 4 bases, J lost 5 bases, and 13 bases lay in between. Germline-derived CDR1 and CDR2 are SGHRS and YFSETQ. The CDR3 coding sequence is TGCGCCAGCAGCCCTACCCCCTTAAACAATGAGCAGTTCTTC. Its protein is CASSPTPLNNEQFF.

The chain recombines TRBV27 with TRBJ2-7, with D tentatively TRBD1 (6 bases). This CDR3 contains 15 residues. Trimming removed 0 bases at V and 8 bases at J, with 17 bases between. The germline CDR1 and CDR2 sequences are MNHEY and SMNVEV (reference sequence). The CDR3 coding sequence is TGTGCCAGCAGTTTATCCGGTGGGACAAATCTAAAGCAGTACTTC. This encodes CASSLSGGTNLKQYF.

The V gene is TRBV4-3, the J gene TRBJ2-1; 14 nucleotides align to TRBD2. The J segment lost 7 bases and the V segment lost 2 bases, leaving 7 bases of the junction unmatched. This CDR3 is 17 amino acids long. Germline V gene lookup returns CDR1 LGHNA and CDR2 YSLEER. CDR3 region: CASSQPGGTSGSNEQFF. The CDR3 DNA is TGCGCCAGCAGCCAACCGGGAGGGACTAGCGGGAGTAATGAGCAGTTCTTC.

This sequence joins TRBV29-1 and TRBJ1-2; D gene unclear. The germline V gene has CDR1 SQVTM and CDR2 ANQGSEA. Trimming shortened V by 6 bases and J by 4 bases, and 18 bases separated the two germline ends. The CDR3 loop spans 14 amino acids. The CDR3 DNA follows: TGCAGCGTCCCCACAGAGATATTAAGCTATGGCTACACCTTC. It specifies CSVPTEILSYGYTF.

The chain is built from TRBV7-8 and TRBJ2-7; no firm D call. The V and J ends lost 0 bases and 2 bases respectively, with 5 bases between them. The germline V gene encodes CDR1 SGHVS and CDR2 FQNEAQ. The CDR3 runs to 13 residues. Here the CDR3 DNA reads TGTGCCAGCAGCTTAGCACAGACCTACGAGCAGTACTTC. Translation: CASSLAQTYEQYF. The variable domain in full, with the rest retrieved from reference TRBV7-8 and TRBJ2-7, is GAGVSQSPRYKVAKRGQDVALRCDPISGHVSLFWYQQALGQGPEFLTYFQNEAQLDKSGLPSDRFFAERPEGSVSTLKIQRTQQEDSAVYLCASSLAQTYEQYFGPGTRLTVT.

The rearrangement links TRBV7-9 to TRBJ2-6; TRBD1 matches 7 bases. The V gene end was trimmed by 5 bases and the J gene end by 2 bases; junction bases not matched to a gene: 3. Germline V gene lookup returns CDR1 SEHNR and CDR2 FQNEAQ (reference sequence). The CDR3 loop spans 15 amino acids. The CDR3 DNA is TGTGCCAGCAGCACCGGACAGGCTGGGGCCAACGTCCTGACTTTC. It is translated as CASSTGQAGANVLTF.

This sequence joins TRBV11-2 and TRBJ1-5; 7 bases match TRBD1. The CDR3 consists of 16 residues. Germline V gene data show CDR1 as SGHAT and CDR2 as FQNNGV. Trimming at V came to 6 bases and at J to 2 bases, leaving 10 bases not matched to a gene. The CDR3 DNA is TGTGCCAGCAGTCCTTCAGGGGGTTTCGGCAATCAGCCCCAGCATTTT. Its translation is CASSPSGGFGNQPQHF.

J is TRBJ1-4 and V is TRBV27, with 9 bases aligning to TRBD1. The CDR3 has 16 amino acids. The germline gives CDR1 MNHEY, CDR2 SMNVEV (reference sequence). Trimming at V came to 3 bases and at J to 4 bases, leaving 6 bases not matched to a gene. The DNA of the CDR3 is TGTGCCAGCAGTTTGACTCCGGGACAGGGTAATGAAAAACTGTTTTTT. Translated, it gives CASSLTPGQGNEKLFF.

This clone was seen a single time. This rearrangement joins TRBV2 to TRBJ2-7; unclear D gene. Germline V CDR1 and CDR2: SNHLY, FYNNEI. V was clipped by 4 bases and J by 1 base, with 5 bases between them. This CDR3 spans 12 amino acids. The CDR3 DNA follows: TGTGCCAGCAGTGTCGGTTCCTACGAGCAGTACTTC. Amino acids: CASSVGSYEQYF.

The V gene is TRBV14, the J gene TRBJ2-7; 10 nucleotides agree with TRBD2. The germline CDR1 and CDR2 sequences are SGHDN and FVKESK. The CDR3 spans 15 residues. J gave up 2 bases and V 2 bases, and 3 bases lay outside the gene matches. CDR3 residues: CASSQRAGGTYEQYF. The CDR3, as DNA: TGTGCCAGCAGCCAACGAGCGGGGGGGACCTACGAGCAGTACTTC.

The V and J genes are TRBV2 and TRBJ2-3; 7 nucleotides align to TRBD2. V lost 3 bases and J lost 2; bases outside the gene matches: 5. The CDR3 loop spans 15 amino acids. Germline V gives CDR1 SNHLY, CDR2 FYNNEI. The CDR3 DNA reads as TGTGCCAGCAGTGAGACTAGCCCCTACACAGATACGCAGTATTTT. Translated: CASSETSPYTDTQYF.

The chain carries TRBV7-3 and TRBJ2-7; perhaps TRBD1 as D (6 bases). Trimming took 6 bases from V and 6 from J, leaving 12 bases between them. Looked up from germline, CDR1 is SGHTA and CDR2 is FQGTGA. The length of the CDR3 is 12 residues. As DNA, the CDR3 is TGTGCCAGCAGTTACCAGGGGTCCGAGCAGTACTTC. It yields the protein CASSYQGSEQYF.